This record covers a single TCR beta chain. Rearranged V-D-J TRB sequences were amplified with a mixed TRB-A/B primer pool. TCRdb recomputed calls from the multiplex PCR reads with MiXCR, one row per CDR3 protein. This table holds about 11,000 distinct CDR3 sequences, roughly 30% found once. The junction had 6 bases not matched to a gene; V was cut back by 0 bases and J by 5 bases. This CDR3 comprises 16 residues. CDR1 is MNHEY, CDR2 SVGAGI, per germline. Amplification of TCR beta used genomic DNA extracted from peripheral blood. These data are taken from a study of T cell repertoires in aging, cancer and after chemotherapy.

The chain couples TRBV6-5 to TRBJ2-3; 9 bases are shared with TRBD2. Sequencing was performed on blood. This receptor was taken from a human donor in good health. CDR3 sequence reads: CASSYSASGIGDTQYF. CDR3 in DNA: TGTGCCAGCAGTTACTCAGCTAGCGGGATCGGAGATACGCAGTATTTT.